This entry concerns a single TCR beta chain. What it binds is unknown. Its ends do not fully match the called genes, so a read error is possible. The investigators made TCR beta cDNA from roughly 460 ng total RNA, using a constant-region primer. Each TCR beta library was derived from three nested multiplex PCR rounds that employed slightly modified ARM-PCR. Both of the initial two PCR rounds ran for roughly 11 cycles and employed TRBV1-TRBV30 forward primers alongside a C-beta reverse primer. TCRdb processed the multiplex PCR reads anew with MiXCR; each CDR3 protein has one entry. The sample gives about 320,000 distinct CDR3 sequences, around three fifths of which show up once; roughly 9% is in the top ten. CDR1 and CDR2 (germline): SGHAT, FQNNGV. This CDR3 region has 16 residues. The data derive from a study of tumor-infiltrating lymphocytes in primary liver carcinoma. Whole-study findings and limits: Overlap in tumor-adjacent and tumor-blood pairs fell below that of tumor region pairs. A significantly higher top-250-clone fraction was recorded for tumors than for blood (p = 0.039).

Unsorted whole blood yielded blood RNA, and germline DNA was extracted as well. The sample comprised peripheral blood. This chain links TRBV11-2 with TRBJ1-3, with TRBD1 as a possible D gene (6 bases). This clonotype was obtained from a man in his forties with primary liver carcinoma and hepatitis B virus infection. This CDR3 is CASSPGGQLSGNTLYF. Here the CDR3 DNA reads TGTGCCAGCAGCCCTGGGGGGCAGCTCTCTGGAAACACCTTATATTTT.